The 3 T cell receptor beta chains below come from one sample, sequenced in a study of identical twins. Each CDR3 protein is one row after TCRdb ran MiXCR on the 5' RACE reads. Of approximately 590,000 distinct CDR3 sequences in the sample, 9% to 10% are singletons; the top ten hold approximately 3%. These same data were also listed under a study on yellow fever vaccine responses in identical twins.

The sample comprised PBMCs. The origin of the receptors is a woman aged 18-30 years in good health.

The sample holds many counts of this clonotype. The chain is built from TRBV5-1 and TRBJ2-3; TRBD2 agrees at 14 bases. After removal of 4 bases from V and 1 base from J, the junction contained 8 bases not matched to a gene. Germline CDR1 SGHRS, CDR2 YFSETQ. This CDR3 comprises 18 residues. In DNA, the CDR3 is TGCGCCAGCAGCACCTGGACTAGCGGGGGGCCTGGCACAGATACGCAGTATTTT. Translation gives CASSTWTSGGPGTDTQYF.

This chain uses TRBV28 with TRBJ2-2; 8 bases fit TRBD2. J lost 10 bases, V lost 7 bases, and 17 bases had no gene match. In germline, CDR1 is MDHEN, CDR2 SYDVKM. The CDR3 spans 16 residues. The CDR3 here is CASTTVGTRRSAELFF. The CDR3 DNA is TGTGCCAGCACAACGGTCGGGACTAGACGCTCCGCGGAGCTGTTTTTT.

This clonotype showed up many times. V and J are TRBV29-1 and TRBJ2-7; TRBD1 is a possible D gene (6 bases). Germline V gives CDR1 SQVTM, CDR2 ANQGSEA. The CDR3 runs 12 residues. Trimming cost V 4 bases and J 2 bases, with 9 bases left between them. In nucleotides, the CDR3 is TGCAGCGTTGTAACAGGGACCTACGAGCAGTACTTC. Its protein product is CSVVTGTYEQYF.